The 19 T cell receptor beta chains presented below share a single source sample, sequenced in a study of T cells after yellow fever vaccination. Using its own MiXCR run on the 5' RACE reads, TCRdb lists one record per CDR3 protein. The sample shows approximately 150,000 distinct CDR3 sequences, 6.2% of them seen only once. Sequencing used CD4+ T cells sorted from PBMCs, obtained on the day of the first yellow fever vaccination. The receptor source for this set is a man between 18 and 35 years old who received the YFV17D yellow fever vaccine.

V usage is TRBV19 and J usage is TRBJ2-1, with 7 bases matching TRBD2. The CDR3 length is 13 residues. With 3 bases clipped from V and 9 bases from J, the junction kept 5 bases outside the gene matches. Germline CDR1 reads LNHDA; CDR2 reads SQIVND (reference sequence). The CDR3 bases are TGTGCCAGTAGTATCCAGCCGGGGGGTGAGCAGTTCTTC. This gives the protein CASSIQPGGEQFF.

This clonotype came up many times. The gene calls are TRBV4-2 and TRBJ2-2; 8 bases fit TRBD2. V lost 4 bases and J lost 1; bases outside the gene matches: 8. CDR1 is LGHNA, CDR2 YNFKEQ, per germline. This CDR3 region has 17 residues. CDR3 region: CASSPLSSGLNTGELFF. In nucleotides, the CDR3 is TGTGCCAGCAGCCCACTCTCTAGCGGGCTGAACACCGGGGAGCTGTTTTTT.

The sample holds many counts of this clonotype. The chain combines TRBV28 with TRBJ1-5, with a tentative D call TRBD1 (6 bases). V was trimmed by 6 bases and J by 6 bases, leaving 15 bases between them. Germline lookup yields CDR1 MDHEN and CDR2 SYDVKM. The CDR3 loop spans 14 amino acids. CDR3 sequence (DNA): TGTGCCAGCAGCTCCCAGGGGTGGGGTCAGCCCCAGCATTTT. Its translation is CASSSQGWGQPQHF. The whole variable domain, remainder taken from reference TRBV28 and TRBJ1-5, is DVKVTQSSRYLVKRTGEKVFLECVQDMDHENMFWYRQDPGLGLRLIYFSYDVKMKEKGDIPEGYSVSREKKERFSLILESASTNQTSMYLCASSSQGWGQPQHFGDGTRLSIL.

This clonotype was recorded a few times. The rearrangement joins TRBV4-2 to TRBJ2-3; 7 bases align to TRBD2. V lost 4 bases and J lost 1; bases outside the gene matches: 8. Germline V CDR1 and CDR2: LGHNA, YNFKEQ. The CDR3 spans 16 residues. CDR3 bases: TGTGCCAGCAGCCCCGGCGGGGCGGGGGGCACAGATACGCAGTATTTT. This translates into CASSPGGAGGTDTQYF.

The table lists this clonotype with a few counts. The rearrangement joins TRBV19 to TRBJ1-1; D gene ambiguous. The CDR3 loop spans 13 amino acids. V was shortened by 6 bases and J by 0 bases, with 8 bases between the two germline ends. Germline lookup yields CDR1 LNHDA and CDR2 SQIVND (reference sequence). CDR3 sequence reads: CASRRNLNTEAFF. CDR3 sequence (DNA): TGTGCCAGTAGGCGAAATCTGAACACTGAAGCTTTCTTT.

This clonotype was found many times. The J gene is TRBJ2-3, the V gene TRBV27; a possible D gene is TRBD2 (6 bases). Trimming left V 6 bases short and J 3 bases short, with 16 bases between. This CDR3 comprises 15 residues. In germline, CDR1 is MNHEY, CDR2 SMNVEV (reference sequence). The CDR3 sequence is CASSSRETLTDTQYF. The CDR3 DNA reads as TGTGCCAGCAGCAGCCGGGAGACGTTGACAGATACGCAGTATTTT.

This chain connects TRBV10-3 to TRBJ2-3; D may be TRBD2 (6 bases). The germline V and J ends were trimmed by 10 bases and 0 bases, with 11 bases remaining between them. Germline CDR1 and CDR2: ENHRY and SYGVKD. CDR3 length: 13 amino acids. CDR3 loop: CASSGVSTDTQYF. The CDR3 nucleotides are TGTGCCAGTAGCGGAGTTAGCACAGATACGCAGTATTTT.

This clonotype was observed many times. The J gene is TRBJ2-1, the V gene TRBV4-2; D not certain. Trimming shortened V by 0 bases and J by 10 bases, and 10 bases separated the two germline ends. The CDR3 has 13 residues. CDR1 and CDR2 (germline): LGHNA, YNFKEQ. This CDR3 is CASSQDFGLEQFF. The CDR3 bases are TGTGCCAGCAGCCAAGATTTCGGCTTGGAGCAGTTCTTC.

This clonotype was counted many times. CDR3 sequence: CATSASYNTEAFF. The CDR3 nucleotides read TGCGCCACCTCCGCGTCATACAACACTGAAGCTTTCTTT. This chain connects TRBV4-3 to TRBJ1-1; D is unclear. V lost 10 bases to trimming and J lost 2 bases, with 14 bases between them. Germline values: CDR1 LGHNA, CDR2 YSLEER. The CDR3 totals 13 residues.

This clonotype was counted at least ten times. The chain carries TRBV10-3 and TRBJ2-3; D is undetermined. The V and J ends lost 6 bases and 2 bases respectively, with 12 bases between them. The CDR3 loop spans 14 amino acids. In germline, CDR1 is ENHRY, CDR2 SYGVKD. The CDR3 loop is CAIRSRANTDTQYF. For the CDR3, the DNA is TGTGCCATCAGGTCCCGGGCCAACACAGATACGCAGTATTTT.

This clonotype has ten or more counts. This CDR3 reads CASTPGGAPETQYF. CDR3 coding DNA: TGTGCCAGCACCCCCGGGGGGGCCCCAGAGACCCAGTACTTC. This chain links TRBV6-2 or TRBV6-3 with TRBJ2-5, with 8 bases aligning to TRBD2. CDR3 length equals 14 residues. CDR1 and CDR2 (germline): MNHEY, SVGEGT. J was trimmed by 4 bases and V by 7 bases; bases with no gene match: 8.

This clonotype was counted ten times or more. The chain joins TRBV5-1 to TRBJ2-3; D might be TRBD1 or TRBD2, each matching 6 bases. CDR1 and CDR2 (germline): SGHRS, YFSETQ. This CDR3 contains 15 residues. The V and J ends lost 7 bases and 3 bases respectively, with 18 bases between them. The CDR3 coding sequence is TGCGCCAGCGGTCCAATGGGGGGCTCTACAGATACGCAGTATTTT. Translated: CASGPMGGSTDTQYF. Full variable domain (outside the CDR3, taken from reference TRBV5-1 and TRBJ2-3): KAGVTQTPRYLIKTRGQQVTLSCSPISGHRSVSWYQQTPGQGLQFLFEYFSETQRNKGNFPGRFSGRQFSNSRSEMNVSTLELGDSALYLCASGPMGGSTDTQYFGPGTRLTVL.

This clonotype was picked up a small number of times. The CDR3 nucleotides read TGTGCCAGCAGGGTCTTAGATAATTCACCCCTCCACTTT. Translation gives CASRVLDNSPLHF. This chain joins TRBV6-1 and TRBJ1-6, with D hard to call. The CDR3 loop spans 13 amino acids. V was clipped by 6 bases and J by 5 bases, with 8 bases between them. Germline V gene data show CDR1 as MNHNS and CDR2 as SASEGT.

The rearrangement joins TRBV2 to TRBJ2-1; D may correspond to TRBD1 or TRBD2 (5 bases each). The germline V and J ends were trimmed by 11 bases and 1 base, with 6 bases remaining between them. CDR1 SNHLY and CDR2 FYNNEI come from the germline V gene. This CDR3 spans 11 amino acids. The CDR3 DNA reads TGTGCCGGGGGTTCCTACAATGAGCAGTTCTTC. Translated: CAGGSYNEQFF.

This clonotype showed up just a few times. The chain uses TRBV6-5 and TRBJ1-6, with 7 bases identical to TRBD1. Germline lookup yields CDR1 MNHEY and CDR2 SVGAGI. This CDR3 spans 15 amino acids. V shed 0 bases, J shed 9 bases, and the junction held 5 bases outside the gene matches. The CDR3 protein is CASSYSSTGPSPLHF. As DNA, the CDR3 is TGTGCCAGCAGTTACTCGTCGACAGGGCCTTCACCCCTCCACTTT.

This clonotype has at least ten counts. The CDR3 sequence: CASSLQEGYGYTF. The CDR3 nucleotides are TGTGCCAGCAGCTTACAGGAGGGTTATGGCTACACCTTC. The rearrangement links TRBV11-2 to TRBJ1-2, with D hard to call. Trimming removed 2 bases at V and 5 bases at J, with 9 bases between. The CDR3 is 13 amino acids. In germline, CDR1 is SGHAT, CDR2 FQNNGV.

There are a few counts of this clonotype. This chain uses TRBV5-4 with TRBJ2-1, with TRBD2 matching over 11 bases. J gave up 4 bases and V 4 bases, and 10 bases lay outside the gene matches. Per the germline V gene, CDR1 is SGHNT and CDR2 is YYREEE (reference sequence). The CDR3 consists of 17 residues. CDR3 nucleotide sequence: TGTGCCAGCAGCCGGGGCTCCCTAGCGGGGGGTTACAATGAGCAGTTCTTC. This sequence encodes CASSRGSLAGGYNEQFF.

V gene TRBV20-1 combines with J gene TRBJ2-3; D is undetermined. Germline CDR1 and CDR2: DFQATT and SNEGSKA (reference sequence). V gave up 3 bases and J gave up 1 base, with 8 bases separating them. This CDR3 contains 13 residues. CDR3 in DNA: TGCAGTGCTAGCGTACCAGGCACAGATACGCAGTATTTT. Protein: CSASVPGTDTQYF.

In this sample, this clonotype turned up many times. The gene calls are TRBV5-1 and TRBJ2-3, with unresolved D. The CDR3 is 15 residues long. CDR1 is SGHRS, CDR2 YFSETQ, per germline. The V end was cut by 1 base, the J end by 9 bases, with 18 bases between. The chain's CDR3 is CASSLMGYGSPTQYF. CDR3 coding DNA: TGCGCCAGCAGCTTGATGGGTTACGGCAGCCCGACGCAGTATTTT.